Listed here is a single TCR beta chain. Its specificity is unknown. Other DNA sequences in this specimen translate into the identical CDR3. The data are from a study of T cell repertoires in ileal Crohn's disease. Study-level results: High-frequency clones were more common in sorted CD8 than CD4 cells.

The repertoire was sequenced with immunoSEQ multiplex PCR; TCRdb's copy has only in-frame clones and lacks some. The sample includes over 8,500 clones, about four fifths of them seen just once. The CDR3 extends over 14 amino acids. Germline V CDR1 and CDR2: MGHDK, SYGVNS. After removal of 2 bases from V and 4 bases from J, the junction contained 3 bases not matched to a gene. Indicated time point: neoterminal ileum biopsy at postoperative endoscopy, about 6 months after surgery. This chain links TRBV25-1 with TRBJ1-1; TRBD1 matches 8 bases. The TCR was taken from an adult with Crohn's disease. Source material: ileal tissue. This CDR3 reads CASSEQGAFTEAFF. In DNA form, the CDR3 reads TGTGCCAGCAGTGAACAGGGGGCCTTCACTGAAGCTTTCTTT.